These 10 T cell receptor beta chains originate from one sample sequenced in a study of cytomegalovirus exposure and HLA in healthy donors. Primers for the PCR totalled 60 Vbeta and 13 Jbeta. Here immunoSEQ multiplex PCR was the method, and the copy in TCRdb shows in-frame clones only, minus some. The sample has approximately 110,000 clones, about 74% seen once; the top ten hold about 5.2%. The sample consisted of PBMCs. These TCRs come from a female donor in good health and CMV-seropositive.

The chain recombines TRBV7-2 with TRBJ2-1, with D uncertain. This CDR3 has 14 residues. Germline CDR1 and CDR2: SGHTA and FQGNSA. V was shortened by 7 bases and J by 7 bases, with 17 bases between the two germline ends. For the CDR3, the DNA is TGTGCCAGCACCCAGAGTCCGGGTCGAAATGAGCAGTTCTTC. Translated: CASTQSPGRNEQFF.

With regard to this clone: Other nucleotide sequences from this sample produce the same CDR3. The CDR3 loop is CASGLVRGGLAGVGTQYF. Written as DNA, the CDR3 is TGTGCTAGTGGTTTGGTACGAGGTGGACTAGCGGGAGTCGGTACGCAGTATTTT. The chain combines TRBV12-5 with TRBJ2-3; 13 bases are a match to TRBD2. Per germline, CDR1 LGHNT and CDR2 FRNRAP. The CDR3 has 18 amino acids. Trimming removed 0 bases from V and 8 bases from J; junction bases left unmatched: 11.

Only one count was recorded for this clone. This sequence joins TRBV7-2 and TRBJ1-4, with a possible D match to TRBD1 (6 bases). Trimming took 5 bases from V and 5 from J, leaving 12 bases between them. The CDR3 contains 14 residues. Germline-derived CDR1 and CDR2 are SGHTA and FQGNSA. The DNA of the CDR3 is TGTGCCAGCAGCCCGACAGGCTTCAATGAAAAACTGTTTTTT. This translates into CASSPTGFNEKLFF.

The chain employs TRBV5-1 and TRBJ1-2; D might be TRBD1 (6 bases). V lost 0 bases to trimming and J lost 5 bases, with 8 bases between them. Germline CDR1 is SGHRS and CDR2 is YFSETQ. This CDR3 is 13 amino acids long. The CDR3 sequence: CASSLAGDYGYTF. DNA for the CDR3: TGCGCCAGCAGCTTGGCAGGGGATTATGGCTACACCTTC.

This rearrangement joins TRBV18 to TRBJ2-1, with TRBD2 matching over 8 bases. With 3 bases clipped from V and 8 bases from J, the junction kept 9 bases outside the gene matches. The germline V gene has CDR1 KGHSH and CDR2 LQKENI. The CDR3 is 15 amino acids. The CDR3 nucleotides read TGTGCCAGCTCACCTCGAGCGGGAGCGAGCGATGAGCAGTTCTTC. Protein product: CASSPRAGASDEQFF.

The chain recombines TRBV2 with TRBJ2-2; 9 nucleotides align to TRBD2. The CDR3 covers 17 residues. After removal of 5 bases from V and 0 bases from J, the junction contained 7 bases not matched to a gene. The germline V gene encodes CDR1 SNHLY and CDR2 FYNNEI. The CDR3 is CASSKRTSATNTGELFF. CDR3 DNA sequence: TGTGCCAGCAGTAAAAGGACTAGCGCCACGAACACCGGGGAGCTGTTTTTT.

The chain uses TRBV18 and TRBJ2-3; D is ambiguous. The germline V gene encodes CDR1 KGHSH and CDR2 LQKENI. CDR3 length: 15 residues. V was clipped by 9 bases and J by 0 bases, with 16 bases between them. The CDR3 bases are TGTGCCAGTAAGTCGGAGCGCTTTAGCACAGATACGCAGTATTTT. It yields the protein CASKSERFSTDTQYF. The variable domain in full, with the rest retrieved from reference TRBV18 and TRBJ2-3, is NAGVMQNPRHLVRRRGQEARLRCSPMKGHSHVYWYRQLPEEGLKFMVYLQKENIIDESGMPKERFSAEFPKEGPSILRIQQVVRGDSAAYFCASKSERFSTDTQYFGPGTRLTVL.

This rearrangement joins TRBV18 to TRBJ2-7, with 10 bases fitting TRBD2. The V and J ends lost 3 bases and 6 bases, in that order; junction bases with no gene match: 8. The germline V gene has CDR1 KGHSH and CDR2 LQKENI. There are 15 residues in the CDR3. CDR3 region: CASSPVAGGSSEQYF. In nucleotides, the CDR3 is TGTGCCAGCTCACCGGTAGCGGGAGGAAGTTCCGAGCAGTACTTC.

The chain couples TRBV5-1 to TRBJ2-3; tentatively, D is TRBD2 (5 bases). The germline CDR1 and CDR2 sequences are SGHRS and YFSETQ. The CDR3 totals 15 residues. Deletions cut 1 base from V and 5 bases from J, with 14 bases between. The CDR3: CASSLSAGRLDTQYF. As DNA, the CDR3 is TGCGCCAGCAGCTTGAGCGCGGGTAGGTTAGATACGCAGTATTTT.

The chain carries TRBV10-3 and TRBJ1-2; D unclear. This CDR3 comprises 17 residues. The germline gives CDR1 ENHRY, CDR2 SYGVKD. Trimming took off 0 bases at V and 5 bases at J, with 19 bases between the two ends. CDR3 sequence reads: CAISESGILAGNYGYTF. The CDR3 region has the DNA TGTGCCATCAGTGAGTCGGGGATTTTGGCGGGAAATTATGGCTACACCTTC.